Below, one T cell receptor beta chain is given with its context. This sample was included in a study of blood T cell repertoires in COVID-19. Study-wide background: From T cells, B-cell-depleted T cells, or PBMCs came the material, which was cDNA or gDNA.

Method: immunoSEQ multiplex PCR; TCRdb's copy keeps in-frame clones and lacks some. The data contain around 210,000 clones, 75% to 85% of them singletons. During active infection, Seattle patients enrolled and were then monitored through disease. Germline V CDR1 and CDR2: MGHDK, SYGVNS. This CDR3 contains 17 residues. J was trimmed by 0 bases and V by 0 bases; bases with no gene match: 4. This clonotype was sampled from a man aged 45 to 65 with COVID-19, enrolled during active disease. The sample comprised peripheral blood. The rearrangement links TRBV25-1 to TRBJ1-4; 7 positions agree with TRBD1. The CDR3 DNA sequence: TGTGCCAGCAGTGAATACAGGGGGTTTGCAACTAATGAAAAACTGTTTTTT. Encoded protein: CASSEYRGFATNEKLFF. The variable domain in full, completed from reference TRBV25-1 and TRBJ1-4, reads EADIYQTPRYLVIGTGKKITLECSQTMGHDKMYWYQQDPGMELHLIHYSYGVNSTEKGDLSSESTVSRIRTEHFPLTLESARPSHTSQYLCASSEYRGFATNEKLFFGSGTQLSVL.